This TCR beta chain was identified in a study of blood T cell repertoires in COVID-19. Study-wide background: Sites in the United States, Italy and Spain provided acute and convalescent COVID-19 samples.

The Seattle patients joined while their infection was active and were tracked longitudinally afterward. Assay: immunoSEQ multiplex PCR; the TCRdb copy retains only in-frame clones and omits some. The table has more than 300,000 clones, approximately 89% seen once. Germline V CDR1 and CDR2: SGHVS, FQNEAQ. CDR3 length: 15 residues. Deletions cut 5 bases from V and 5 bases from J, with 16 bases between. The rearrangement links TRBV7-8 to TRBJ1-3; D may be TRBD1 (5 bases). The receptor was derived from a woman between 25 and 40 years old with COVID-19, enrolled during active disease. The sequenced material came from peripheral blood. CDR3 nucleotide sequence: TGTGCCAGCAGCCATCCAGGGCGAAGACGAAACACCATATATTTT. As protein: CASSHPGRRRNTIYF.